The clone carrying this TCR beta chain was counted at least ten times. This record comes from a study of T cells in Graves' hyperthyroidism and ophthalmopathy. V was shortened by 3 bases and J by 10 bases, with 16 bases between the two germline ends. The CDR3 sequence is 14 residues long. Germline CDR1 SGHAT, CDR2 FQDESV (reference sequence). The investigators amplified TCR beta CDR3 regions from RNA transcripts. During a first-round RT-PCR of the TCR CDR3, the HTBI primer set was used. MiXCR, run by TCRdb on the multiplex PCR reads, gives a single entry per CDR3 protein. The table lists 300,000 or so distinct CDR3 sequences, around 16% of them singletons, with roughly 33% in the top ten.

This clonotype was obtained from a man aged 25 to 40 with Graves' hyperthyroidism. Sequencing was done on a sample of blood. The chain is built from TRBV11-1 and TRBJ2-1; D may correspond to TRBD1 or TRBD2 (5 bases each). CDR3 protein: CASSLFMGDGEQFF. CDR3 nucleotides: TGTGCCAGCAGCTTGTTTATGGGGGACGGGGAGCAGTTCTTC.